This T cell receptor (beta chain) was sequenced during a study of cytomegalovirus exposure and HLA in healthy donors. The primer mix had 60 Vbeta and 13 Jbeta primers. The method was immunoSEQ multiplex PCR; TCRdb's version includes in-frame clones alone and lacks a portion of them. The sample has 150,000 or so clones, approximately 80% seen once; the top ten hold 4.2%. Overall study findings and caveats: Associated with HLA alleles at 0.05 false discovery rate in a later analysis were about 17,000 TCR beta sequences. Accurate prediction of HLA-A and HLA-B alleles (for most subjects) was reportedly achieved from TCR beta sequences.

With 5 bases clipped from V and 6 bases from J, the junction kept 5 bases outside the gene matches. CDR3 length: 13 residues. CDR1 SGHTA and CDR2 FQGNSA come from the germline V gene. Note on this clone: Its specificity is not known.

The sequence was collected from a male donor in good health and CMV-seropositive. Sequenced: PBMCs. V gene TRBV7-2 combines with J gene TRBJ2-5; 8 bases agree with TRBD2. The CDR3 bases are TGTGCCAGCAGCCCGAGCGGGGGAAAGACCCAGTACTTC. It yields the protein CASSPSGGKTQYF.